The 10 T cell receptor beta chains listed next were all sequenced from one sample in a study of T and B cells in COVID-19 patients. Blood genomic DNA input for TRB amplification was 250-500 ng. Multiplex PCR with BIOMED2 TRB-A/B primer pools amplified TRB rearrangements. TCRdb re-called the multiplex PCR reads with MiXCR, one entry per CDR3 protein. The sample has 7,500 to 8,500 distinct CDR3 sequences, 35% to 50% seen once. The sequencing input was blood. These receptors were taken from a human donor who had recovered from COVID-19.

This clonotype was observed a handful of times. This sequence joins TRBV6-1 and TRBJ2-5; 7 nucleotides align to TRBD1. Looked up from germline, CDR1 is MNHNS and CDR2 is SASEGT. The CDR3 spans 16 residues. Unmatched junction bases numbered 8, after V lost 0 bases and J lost 4 bases. In DNA form, the CDR3 reads TGTGCCAGCAGTGAAGCGCTTCGGACAGGCCGAGAGACCCAGTACTTC. As protein: CASSEALRTGRETQYF.

This chain joins TRBV19 and TRBJ1-1; D unresolved. The ends were cut back, 3 bases at V and 0 bases at J, with 14 bases in the middle. The V gene's germline CDR1 is LNHDA and CDR2 SQIVND (reference sequence). This CDR3 region has 16 residues. Here the CDR3 reads CASSMGPGRVNTEAFF. CDR3 bases: TGTGCCAGTAGTATGGGTCCGGGGAGAGTGAACACTGAAGCTTTCTTT.

This clonotype appeared a single time. The gene calls are TRBV19 and TRBJ1-1; no reliable D call. There are 14 residues in the CDR3. V was cut by 3 bases and J by 0 bases, with 8 bases left in between. Germline CDR1 and CDR2: LNHDA and SQIVND (reference sequence). The CDR3 DNA reads as TGTGCCAGTAGTATCCAGTTGGTGAACACTGAAGCTTTCTTT. It translates to CASSIQLVNTEAFF.

This clonotype was seen only a few times. The chain carries TRBV6-5 and TRBJ2-2; 7 positions match TRBD2. J gave up 7 bases and V 5 bases, and 13 bases lay outside the gene matches. Germline CDR1 is MNHEY and CDR2 is SVGAGI. The CDR3 is made up of 16 amino acids. In DNA form, the CDR3 reads TGTGCCAGCAGTCTCGAAAGGCAGGGAGGGAGCGGGGAGCTGTTTTTT. It codes for CASSLERQGGSGELFF.

In this sample, this clonotype is medium-sized. The chain employs TRBV19 and TRBJ2-6; D uncertain. Germline CDR1 is LNHDA and CDR2 is SQIVND (reference sequence). CDR3 length: 15 amino acids. The germline V and J ends were trimmed by 1 base and 2 bases, with 6 bases remaining between them. CDR3 residues: CASSIGVPGANVLTF. The CDR3 nucleotides read TGTGCCAGTAGTATAGGGGTACCTGGGGCCAACGTCCTGACTTTC. The full variable domain, completed using reference TRBV19 and TRBJ2-6, is DGGITQSPKYLFRKEGQNVTLSCEQNLNHDAMYWYRQDPGQGLRLIYYSQIVNDFQKGDIAEGYSVSREKKESFPLTVTSAQKNPTAFYLCASSIGVPGANVLTFGAGSRLTVL.

J is TRBJ2-5 and V is TRBV12-3 or TRBV12-4; 9 bases agree with TRBD2. Trimming took 1 base from V and 1 from J; bases not matched to a gene: 4. The CDR3 is made up of 16 amino acids. The CDR3 sequence is CASSLGGRGGQETQYF. The CDR3 coding sequence is TGTGCCAGCAGTTTAGGCGGGCGGGGGGGCCAAGAGACCCAGTACTTC.

The V and J genes are TRBV6-5 and TRBJ1-1; tentative D call: TRBD1 (6 bases). Trimming left V 4 bases short and J 6 bases short, with 12 bases between. The CDR3 loop spans 13 amino acids. The germline gives CDR1 MNHEY, CDR2 SVGAGI. The CDR3 region has the DNA TGTGCCAGCAGTTCCGAGAGGGGGTCTGAAGCTTTCTTT. It codes for CASSSERGSEAFF.

In its sample, this clonotype is medium-sized. The rearrangement joins TRBV11-1 to TRBJ2-2, with D possibly called TRBD1 or TRBD2 (5 bases each). This CDR3 spans 15 amino acids. V lost 5 bases, J lost 6 bases, and 16 bases lay in between. Germline V CDR1 and CDR2: SGHAT, FQDESV (reference sequence). The CDR3 region has the DNA TGTGCCAGCAGCCCAACCGGGACCTCATCCGGGGAGCTGTTTTTT. This sequence encodes CASSPTGTSSGELFF.

The chain employs TRBV7-2 and TRBJ1-6, with 9 bases matching TRBD1. Germline V lookup: CDR1 SGHTA, CDR2 FQGNSA. CDR3 length: 16 amino acids. The junction had 11 bases not matched to a gene; V was cut back by 5 bases and J by 9 bases. The CDR3 region has the DNA TGTGCCAGCAGCACACAGGGGACGACAGGGGGTTCACCCCTCCACTTT. This codes for CASSTQGTTGGSPLHF.

The V and J genes are TRBV19 and TRBJ1-1; tentatively, D is TRBD1 (5 bases). Germline lookup yields CDR1 LNHDA and CDR2 SQIVND (reference sequence). This CDR3 region has 14 residues. The V end lost 3 bases, the J end lost 0 bases, and 8 bases lay between the germline ends. This chain's CDR3 is CASSIQGLNTEAFF. The CDR3 DNA reads TGTGCCAGTAGTATTCAGGGCTTGAACACTGAAGCTTTCTTT.